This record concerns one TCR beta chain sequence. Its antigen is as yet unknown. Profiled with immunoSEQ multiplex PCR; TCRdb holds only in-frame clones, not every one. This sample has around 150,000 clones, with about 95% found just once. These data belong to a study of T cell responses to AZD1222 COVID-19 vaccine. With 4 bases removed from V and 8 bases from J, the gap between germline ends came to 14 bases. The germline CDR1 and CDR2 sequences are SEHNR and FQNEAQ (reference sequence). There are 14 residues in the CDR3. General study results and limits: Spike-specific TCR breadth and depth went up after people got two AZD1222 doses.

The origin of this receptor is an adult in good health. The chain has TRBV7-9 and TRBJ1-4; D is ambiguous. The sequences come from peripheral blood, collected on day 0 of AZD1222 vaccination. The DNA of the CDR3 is TGTGCCAGCAGCTCTAGAGGCGCAGCAGAAAAACTGTTTTTT. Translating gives CASSSRGAAEKLFF.